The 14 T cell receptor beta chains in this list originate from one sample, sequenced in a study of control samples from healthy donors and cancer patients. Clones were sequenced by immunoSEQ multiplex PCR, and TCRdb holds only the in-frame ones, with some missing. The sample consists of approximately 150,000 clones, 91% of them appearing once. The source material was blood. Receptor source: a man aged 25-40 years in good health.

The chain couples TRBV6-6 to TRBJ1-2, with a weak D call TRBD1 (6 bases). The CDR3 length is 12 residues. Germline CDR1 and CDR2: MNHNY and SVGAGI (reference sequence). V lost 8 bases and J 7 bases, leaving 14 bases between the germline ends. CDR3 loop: CASGDTVTGYTF. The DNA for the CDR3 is TGTGCCAGCGGGGACACAGTGACTGGCTACACCTTC.

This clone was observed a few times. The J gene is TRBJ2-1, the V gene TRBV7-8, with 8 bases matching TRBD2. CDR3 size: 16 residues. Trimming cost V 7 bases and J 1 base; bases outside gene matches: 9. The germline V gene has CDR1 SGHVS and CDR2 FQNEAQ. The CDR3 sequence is CASMLKAGVSYNEQFF. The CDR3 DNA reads TGTGCCAGCATGCTAAAAGCGGGGGTATCCTACAATGAGCAGTTCTTC.

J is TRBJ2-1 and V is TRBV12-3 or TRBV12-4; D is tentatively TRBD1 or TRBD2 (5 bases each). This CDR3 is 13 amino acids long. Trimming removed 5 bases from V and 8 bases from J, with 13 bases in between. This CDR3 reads CASSGDLDDEQFF. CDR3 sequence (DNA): TGTGCCAGCAGTGGGGACCTTGACGATGAGCAGTTCTTC.

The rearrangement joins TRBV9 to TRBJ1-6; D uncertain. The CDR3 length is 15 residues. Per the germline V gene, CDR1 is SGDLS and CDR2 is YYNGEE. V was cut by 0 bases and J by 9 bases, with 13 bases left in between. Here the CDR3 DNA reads TGTGCCAGCAGCGTAGGGTGGGAGGGAAGTTCACCCCTCCACTTT. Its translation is CASSVGWEGSSPLHF.

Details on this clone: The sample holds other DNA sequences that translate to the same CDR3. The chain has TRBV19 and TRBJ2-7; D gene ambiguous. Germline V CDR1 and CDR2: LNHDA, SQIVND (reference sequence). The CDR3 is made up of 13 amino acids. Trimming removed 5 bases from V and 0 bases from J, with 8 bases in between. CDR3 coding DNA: TGTGCCAGTAGTCTCGGCAGCTCCTACGAGCAGTACTTC. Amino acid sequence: CASSLGSSYEQYF.

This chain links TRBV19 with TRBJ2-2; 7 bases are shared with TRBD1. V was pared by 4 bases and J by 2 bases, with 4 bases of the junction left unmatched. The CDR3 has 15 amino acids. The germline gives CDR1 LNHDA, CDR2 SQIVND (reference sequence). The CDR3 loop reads CASSTRQGNTGELFF. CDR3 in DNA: TGTGCCAGTAGTACACGACAGGGTAACACCGGGGAGCTGTTTTTT.

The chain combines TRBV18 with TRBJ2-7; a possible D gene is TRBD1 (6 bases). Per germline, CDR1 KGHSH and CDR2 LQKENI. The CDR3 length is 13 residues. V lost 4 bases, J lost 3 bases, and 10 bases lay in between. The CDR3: CASSLLQGYEQYF. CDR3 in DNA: TGTGCCAGCTCACTACTACAGGGCTACGAGCAGTACTTC.

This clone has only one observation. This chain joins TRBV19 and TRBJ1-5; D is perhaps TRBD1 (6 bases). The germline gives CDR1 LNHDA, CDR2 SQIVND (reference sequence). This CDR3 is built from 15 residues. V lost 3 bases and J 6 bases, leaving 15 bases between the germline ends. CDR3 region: CASSISGGVFQPQHF. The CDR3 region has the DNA TGTGCCAGTAGTATTTCGGGGGGCGTCTTTCAGCCCCAGCATTTT.

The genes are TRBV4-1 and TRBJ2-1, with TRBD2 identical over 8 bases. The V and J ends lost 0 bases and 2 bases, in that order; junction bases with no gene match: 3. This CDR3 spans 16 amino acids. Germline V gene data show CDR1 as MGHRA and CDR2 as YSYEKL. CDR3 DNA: TGCGCCAGCAGCCAAGATCCAGCGGGGGCCTACAATGAGCAGTTCTTC. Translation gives CASSQDPAGAYNEQFF.

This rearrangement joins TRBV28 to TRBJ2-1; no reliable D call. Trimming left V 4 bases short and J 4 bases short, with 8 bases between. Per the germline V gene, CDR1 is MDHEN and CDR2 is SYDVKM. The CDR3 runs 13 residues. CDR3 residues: CASSYTTYNEQFF. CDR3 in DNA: TGTGCCAGCAGTTACACAACATACAATGAGCAGTTCTTC.

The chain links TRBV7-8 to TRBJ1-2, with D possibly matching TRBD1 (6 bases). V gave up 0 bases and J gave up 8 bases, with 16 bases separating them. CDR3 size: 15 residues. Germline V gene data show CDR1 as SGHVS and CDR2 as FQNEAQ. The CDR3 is CASSLASAQGQGYTF. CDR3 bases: TGTGCCAGCAGCTTAGCGTCGGCACAGGGCCAAGGCTACACCTTC.

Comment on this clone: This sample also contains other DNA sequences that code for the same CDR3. The CDR3 region has the DNA TGTGCCAGCAGCCATAAGACAGTAGATAATTCACCCCTCCACTTT. It specifies CASSHKTVDNSPLHF. This rearrangement joins TRBV7-9 to TRBJ1-6; D is perhaps TRBD1 (5 bases). Germline V gives CDR1 SEHNR, CDR2 FQNEAQ (reference sequence). The CDR3 spans 15 residues. V was cut by 5 bases and J by 5 bases, with 13 bases left in between.

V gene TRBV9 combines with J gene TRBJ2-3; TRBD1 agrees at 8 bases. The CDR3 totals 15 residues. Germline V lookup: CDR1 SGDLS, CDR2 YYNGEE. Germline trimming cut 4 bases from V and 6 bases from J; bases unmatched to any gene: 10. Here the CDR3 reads CASSSRQGNVDTQYF. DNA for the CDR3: TGTGCCAGCAGCTCCCGACAGGGGAACGTGGATACGCAGTATTTT.

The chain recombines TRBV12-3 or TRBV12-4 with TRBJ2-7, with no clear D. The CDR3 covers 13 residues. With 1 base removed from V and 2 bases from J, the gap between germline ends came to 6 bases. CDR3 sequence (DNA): TGTGCCAGCAGTTTAGTTCCACCCTACGAGCAGTACTTC. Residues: CASSLVPPYEQYF.